This T cell receptor (beta chain) was observed in a study of CD8 T cells in ankylosing spondylitis. The study's findings and limits: Researchers report that disease-linked clones proved CD8+ and relatively rare in peripheral blood.

In its sample, this clonotype was seen a few times. Antigen specificity is unknown. TCRdb independently ran MiXCR on the 5' RACE reads; one entry per CDR3 protein. The table records around 340,000 distinct CDR3 sequences, over 12% of them present only once. This clonotype was obtained from a male donor with ankylosing spondylitis or in good health (not recorded which). Sample: blood, either unsorted or a sorted T cell fraction (not recorded which).

DNA of the CDR3: TGCGCCAGCAGCTTACCCGGCTCTAACTATGGCTACACCTTC. It specifies CASSLPGSNYGYTF. The V call is TRBV5-1, the J call TRBJ1-2, with D uncertain. CDR1 and CDR2 from the germline V gene are SGHRS and YFSETQ. V gave up 2 bases and J gave up 0 bases, with 8 bases separating them. CDR3 size: 14 residues.